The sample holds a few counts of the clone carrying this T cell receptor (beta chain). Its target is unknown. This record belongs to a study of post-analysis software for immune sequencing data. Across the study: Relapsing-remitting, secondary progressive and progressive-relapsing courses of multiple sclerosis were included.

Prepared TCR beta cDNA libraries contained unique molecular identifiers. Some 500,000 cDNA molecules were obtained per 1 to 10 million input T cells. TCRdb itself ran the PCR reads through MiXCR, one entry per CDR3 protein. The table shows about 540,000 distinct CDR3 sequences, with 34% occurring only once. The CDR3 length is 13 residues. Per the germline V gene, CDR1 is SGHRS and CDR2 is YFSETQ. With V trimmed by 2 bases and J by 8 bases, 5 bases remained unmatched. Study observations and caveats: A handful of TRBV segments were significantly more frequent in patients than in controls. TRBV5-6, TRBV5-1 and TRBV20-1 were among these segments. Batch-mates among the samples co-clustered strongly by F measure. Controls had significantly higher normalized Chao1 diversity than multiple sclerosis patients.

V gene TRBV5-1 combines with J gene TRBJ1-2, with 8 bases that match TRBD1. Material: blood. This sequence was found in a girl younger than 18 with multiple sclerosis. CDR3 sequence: CASSFRDRTGYTF. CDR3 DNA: TGCGCCAGCAGCTTCCGGGACAGGACGGGCTACACCTTC. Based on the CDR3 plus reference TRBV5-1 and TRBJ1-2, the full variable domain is KAGVTQTPRYLIKTRGQQVTLSCSPISGHRSVSWYQQTPGQGLQFLFEYFSETQRNKGNFPGRFSGRQFSNSRSEMNVSTLELGDSALYLCASSFRDRTGYTFGSGTRLTVV.